This entry describes one T cell receptor beta chain. The data originate from a study of control samples from healthy donors and cancer patients. The V segment lost 6 bases and the J segment 12 bases; nucleotides outside the gene matches: 16. CDR1 is MDHEN and CDR2 is SYDVKM in the germline V gene. The CDR3 length is 14 residues. Produced via immunoSEQ multiplex PCR; TCRdb's table is partial and in-frame only. The sample holds 40,000 to 60,000 clones, around nine tenths seen once. This chain links TRBV28 with TRBJ1-2, with TRBD1 matching over 7 bases. The clonotype was recovered from a man aged 50-59 years with head and neck cancer. Source material: PBMCs. The CDR3 sequence is CASRSLDRALGHTF. For the CDR3, the DNA is TGTGCCAGCAGATCCTTAGACAGGGCCCTAGGGCACACCTTC.